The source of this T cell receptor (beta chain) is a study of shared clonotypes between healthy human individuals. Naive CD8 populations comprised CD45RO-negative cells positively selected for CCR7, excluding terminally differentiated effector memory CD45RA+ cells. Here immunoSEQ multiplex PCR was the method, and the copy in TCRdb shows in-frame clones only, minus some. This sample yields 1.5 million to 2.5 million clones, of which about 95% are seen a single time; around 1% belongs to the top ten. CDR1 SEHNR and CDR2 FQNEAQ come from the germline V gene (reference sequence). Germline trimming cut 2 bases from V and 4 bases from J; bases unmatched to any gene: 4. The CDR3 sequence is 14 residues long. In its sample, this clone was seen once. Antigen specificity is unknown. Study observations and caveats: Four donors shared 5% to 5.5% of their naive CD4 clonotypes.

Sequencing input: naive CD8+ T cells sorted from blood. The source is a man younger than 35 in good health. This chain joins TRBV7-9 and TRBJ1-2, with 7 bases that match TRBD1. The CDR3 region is CASSLQGDAYGYTF. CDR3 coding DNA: TGTGCCAGCAGCTTACAGGGGGATGCCTATGGCTACACCTTC.